This T cell receptor (beta chain) was observed in a study of PD-1 blockade in classical Hodgkin lymphoma. Overall study: Patients were administered nivolumab (3 mg/kg intravenously) every 2 weeks.

Details on this clone: The target antigen is unknown.

General study results and limits: TCR diversity in CD4+, not CD8+, cells rose significantly by C4D1.

Sequencing used immunoSEQ multiplex PCR; TCRdb keeps in-frame clones, though not all of them. The sample includes about 92,000 clones, approximately 86% of them seen just once. The CDR3 loop spans 14 amino acids. Germline values: CDR1 MNHEY, CDR2 SMNVEV (reference sequence). The germline V and J ends were trimmed by 5 bases and 0 bases, with 10 bases remaining between them. As to time point: cycle 4 day 1 (C4D1), after 5 to 7 weeks of nivolumab. All the patients suffered relapse after autologous stem cell transplantation, and brentuximab vedotin exposure differed. Each best response was a complete response, a partial response or progressive disease.

The specimen comprised peripheral blood mononuclear cells (PBMCs), sampled before the fourth cycle of nivolumab. This rearrangement joins TRBV27 to TRBJ2-5; TRBD2 might be the D (6 bases). The TCR originated in a human donor with classical Hodgkin lymphoma. CDR3 DNA sequence: TGTGCCAGCAGTACACTAGCTAACCAAGAGACCCAGTACTTC. Protein: CASSTLANQETQYF.